The present T cell receptor beta chain was sequenced within a study of T cell responses to AZD1222 COVID-19 vaccine. Germline V CDR1 and CDR2: SNHLY, FYNNEI. This CDR3 comprises 12 residues. Measured with immunoSEQ multiplex PCR; TCRdb has only the in-frame clones, and not every one. This table has 200,000 or so clones, over 85% appearing once. Worth noting for this clone: One end of the junction does not line up with germline, which may come from a read error.

Sequenced material: peripheral blood, taken 28 days after the second AZD1222 dose. J is TRBJ2-1 and V is TRBV2; TRBD1 aligns across 8 bases. This receptor was taken from an adult who received the AZD1222 COVID-19 vaccine. CDR3 sequence: CASSESWTGPLF. DNA of the CDR3: TGTGCCAGCAGTGAGTCATGGACAGGGCCCCTCTTC.